Presented here are 2 T cell receptor beta chains from one specimen sequenced in a study of OX40 agonist ivuxolimab in advanced cancers. Libraries were made using the immunoSEQ multiplex PCR assay. As stored in TCRdb, this immuneACCESS dataset retains in-frame rearrangements with V and J assigned. A fraction of the clones does not appear; measured against another copy, unresolved V genes explain less than half of the discrepancy, and the remainder lacks a known reason. The sample table contains about 55,000 clones; only one count was recorded for about nine tenths of them. Of the sample, approximately 13% falls within the top ten clones. The specimen was CD4+ or CD8+ T cells sorted from blood, collected in a trial of the OX40 agonist ivuxolimab. These receptors were obtained from an adult with an advanced solid tumor such as melanoma, head and neck, liver or kidney cancer.

The chain recombines TRBV7-9 with TRBJ2-6; possibly TRBD1 for D (6 bases). CDR1 and CDR2 (germline): SEHNR, FQNEAQ (reference sequence). V lost 5 bases and J 2 bases, leaving 10 bases between the germline ends. This CDR3 spans 15 amino acids. The CDR3 sequence is CASSPQGAGANVLTF. CDR3 bases: TGTGCCAGCAGCCCACAGGGTGCTGGGGCCAACGTCCTGACTTTC.

This chain connects TRBV5-1 to TRBJ2-3; D is possibly TRBD2 (7 bases). CDR3 length: 16 residues. V lost 0 bases and J 5 bases, leaving 16 bases between the germline ends. Germline V gene sequence: CDR1 SGHRS, CDR2 YFSETQ. This CDR3 reads CASSLEGGGWEDTQYF. The CDR3 DNA follows: TGCGCCAGCAGCTTGGAAGGGGGAGGGTGGGAAGATACGCAGTATTTT.